What follows describes a single TCR beta chain. The antigen it binds to is not known. Base qualities are not recorded, but no much larger clone differs from it by a single base. The library was obtained by the immunoSEQ multiplex PCR assay. Here the immuneACCESS table is served through TCRdb, limited to in-frame sequences with V and J called. Missing clones are a known gap in these copies; in checked studies unresolved V genes cover under half, and the rest lacks a known reason. A total of about 84,000 clones appear in this sample, 84% of them only once. Of the sample, approximately 10% is held by the ten largest clones. Reading the germline V gene (reference sequence) gives CDR1 LNHNV and CDR2 YYDKDF. The trim is 0 bases for V and 3 bases for J, with a gap of 23 bases between the germline ends. The CDR3 measures 19 amino acids from cysteine to phenylalanine. The retained sequence is limited to the CDR3, 57 bases, with the frame set at the first base.

These data originate in a study of control samples from healthy donors and cancer patients (dated by TCRdb to between 2020 and 2021). The V gene is TRBV15 and the J gene is TRBJ1-2; a tentative D call is TRBD1 (5 bases match). The sequence was collected from a man aged 60-69 years with head and neck cancer. Specimen: PBMCs. The CDR3 has the sequence CATSRDRVLQGLSHYGYTF. The DNA sequence is TGTGCCACCAGCAGAGATCGGGTATTGCAGGGCTTGTCTCACTATGGCTACACCTTC.